This T cell receptor (beta chain) was found in a study of T cell changes during pregnancy in multiple sclerosis. V was trimmed by 0 bases and J by 2 bases, leaving 10 bases between them. Germline V gene data show CDR1 as MNHEY and CDR2 as SVGAGI. This CDR3 comprises 15 residues. TCRdb's copy holds only in-frame clones and misses some; the assay was immunoSEQ multiplex PCR. The sample includes approximately 30,000 clones, 88% seen only once; the top ten take around 8.1%. The chain recombines TRBV6-5 with TRBJ2-5, with D maybe TRBD1 (6 bases). The sample consisted of CD8+ T cells from peripheral blood mononuclear cells, taken in the second trimester of pregnancy. This sequence originates from a female donor with multiple sclerosis, enrolled in a pregnancy study. The CDR3: CASSYSTGRQETQYF. The CDR3 coding sequence is TGTGCCAGCAGTTACTCGACAGGTCGGCAAGAGACCCAGTACTTC.